Listed below are T cell receptor beta chains from one sample, sequenced in a study of Graves' ophthalmopathy and Graves' hyperthyroidism. TCRdb independently ran MiXCR on the multiplex PCR reads; one entry per CDR3 protein. Here the sample spans hundreds of thousands of distinct CDR3 sequences, over 20% being singletons. The sequenced sample was peripheral blood. The origin of the receptors is a young woman with stable Graves' hyperthyroidism. Some clones in this sample may be carry-over from other donors' samples. Each CDR3 is given with its conserved first and last residue. D genes are given only for firm matches. Where a row states a size, it is once, few, many or the class of an expanded clone; other rows omit it.

TGTGCCAGCTCACCAGAGGAGGGCCTTGCTGAAGCTTTCTTT,CASSPEEGLAEAFF,.,.,TRBV18,TRBJ1-1
TGTGCCAGTAAAGAGGTAGGGGGCGTAGGAGAAGCTTTCTTT,CASKEVGGVGEAFF,many,TRBD1,TRBV19,TRBJ1-1
TGTGCCAGTAGTAGTCGAACAGGGGGCTCGGATGGCAATCAGCCCCAGCATTTT,CASSSRTGGSDGNQPQHF,few,TRBD1,TRBV19,TRBJ1-5
TGTGCCAGCAGTTTTTCAGGAGCCAATTCACCCCTCCACTTT,CASSFSGANSPLHF,.,.,TRBV27,TRBJ1-6
TGTGCTAGTGGTTTGGGTACCGGGGAGCTGTTTTTT,CASGLGTGELFF,.,.,TRBV12-5,TRBJ2-2
TGTGCCAGTACCCTGCGGGACTTCCAAAACACTGAAGCTTTCTTT,CASTLRDFQNTEAFF,few,.,TRBV19,TRBJ1-1
TGTGCCAGCAGCCTTCAGGGTAGGAAAAACATTCAGTACTTC,CASSLQGRKNIQYF,many,.,TRBV28,TRBJ2-4
TGCGCCAGCAGCGCTTTACAGGGGAACACTGAAGCTTTCTTT,CASSALQGNTEAFF,many,.,TRBV5-1,TRBJ1-1
TGTGCCAGCAGCGGGGGACAGGGTTTCGGCGAGCAGTACTTC,CASSGGQGFGEQYF,many,TRBD1,TRBV9,TRBJ2-7
TGTGCCGGCAGCGCCGATCGGGGGGACTACGAGCAGTACTTC,CAGSADRGDYEQYF,.,TRBD2,TRBV6-1,TRBJ2-7
TGTGCCAGCAGCCCCCGATCTGGGGCCAACGTCCTGACTTTC,CASSPRSGANVLTF,.,.,TRBV3-1,TRBJ2-6